This T cell receptor beta chain was retrieved from a study of cytomegalovirus exposure and HLA in healthy donors. General observations from the study: Later on, an analysis showed TCR association rates differing by HLA locus, with DRB1 the most and HLA-C the fewest.

Trimming left V 3 bases short and J 5 bases short, with 10 bases between. Looked up from germline, CDR1 is GTSNPN and CDR2 is SVGIG (reference sequence). This CDR3 is built from 13 residues. Notes on this clone: Antigen specificity is unknown.

Use of 60 Vbeta and 13 Jbeta primers characterized the PCR. Sequencing was performed with immunoSEQ multiplex PCR; in TCRdb, only in-frame clones are kept and a portion is missing. The sample records about 130,000 clones, 65% to 90% being singletons. Sequencing was carried out using PBMCs. The gene calls are TRBV30 and TRBJ2-2; D possibly corresponds to TRBD2 (5 bases). The sequence was collected from a man aged 50 to 60 in good health and CMV-seronegative. In nucleotides, the CDR3 is TGTGCCTGGAGATTGAGGAGGACCGGGGAGCTGTTTTTT. It codes for CAWRLRRTGELFF.